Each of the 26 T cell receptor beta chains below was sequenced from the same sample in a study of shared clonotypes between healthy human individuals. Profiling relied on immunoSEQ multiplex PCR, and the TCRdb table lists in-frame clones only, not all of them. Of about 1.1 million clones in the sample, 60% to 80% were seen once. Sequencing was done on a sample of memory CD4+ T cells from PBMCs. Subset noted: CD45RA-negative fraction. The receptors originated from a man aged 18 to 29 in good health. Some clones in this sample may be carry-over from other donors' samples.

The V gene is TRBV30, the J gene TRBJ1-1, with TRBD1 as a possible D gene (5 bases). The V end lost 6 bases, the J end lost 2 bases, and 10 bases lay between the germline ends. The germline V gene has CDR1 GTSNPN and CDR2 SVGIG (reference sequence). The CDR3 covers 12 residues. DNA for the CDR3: TGTGCCTGTCGAACAGGAAACACTGAAGCTTTCTTT. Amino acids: CACRTGNTEAFF.

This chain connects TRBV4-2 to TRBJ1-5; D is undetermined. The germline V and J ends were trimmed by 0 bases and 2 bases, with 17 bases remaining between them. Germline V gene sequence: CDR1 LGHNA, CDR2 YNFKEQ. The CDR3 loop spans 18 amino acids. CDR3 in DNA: TGTGCCAGCAGCCAAGACAGGTGGGTATGGGTAGGCAATCAGCCCCAGCATTTT. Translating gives CASSQDRWVWVGNQPQHF.

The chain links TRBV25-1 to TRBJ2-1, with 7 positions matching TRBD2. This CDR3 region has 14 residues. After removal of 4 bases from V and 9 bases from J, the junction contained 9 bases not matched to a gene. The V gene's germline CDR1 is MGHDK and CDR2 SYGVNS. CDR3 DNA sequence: TGTGCCAGCAGTGTAGCGGGTAGCCTCGCTGAGCAGTTCTTC. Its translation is CASSVAGSLAEQFF. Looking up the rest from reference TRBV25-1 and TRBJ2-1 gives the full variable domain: EADIYQTPRYLVIGTGKKITLECSQTMGHDKMYWYQQDPGMELHLIHYSYGVNSTEKGDLSSESTVSRIRTEHFPLTLESARPSHTSQYLCASSVAGSLAEQFFGPGTRLTVL.

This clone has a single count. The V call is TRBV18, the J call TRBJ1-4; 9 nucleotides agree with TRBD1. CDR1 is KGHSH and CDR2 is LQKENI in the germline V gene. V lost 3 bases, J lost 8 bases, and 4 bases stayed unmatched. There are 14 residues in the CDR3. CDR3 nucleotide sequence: TGTGCCAGCTCACCCGGGACAGGGATCGAAAAACTGTTTTTT. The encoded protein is CASSPGTGIEKLFF. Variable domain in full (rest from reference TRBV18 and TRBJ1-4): NAGVMQNPRHLVRRRGQEARLRCSPMKGHSHVYWYRQLPEEGLKFMVYLQKENIIDESGMPKERFSAEFPKEGPSILRIQQVVRGDSAAYFCASSPGTGIEKLFFGSGTQLSVL.

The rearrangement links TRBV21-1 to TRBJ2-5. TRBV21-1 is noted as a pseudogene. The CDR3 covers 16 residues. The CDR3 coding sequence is TGTGCCAGCAGCAATCGAAGGGGGGTAACCAGGGAGACCCAGTACTTC. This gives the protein CASSNRRGVTRETQYF.

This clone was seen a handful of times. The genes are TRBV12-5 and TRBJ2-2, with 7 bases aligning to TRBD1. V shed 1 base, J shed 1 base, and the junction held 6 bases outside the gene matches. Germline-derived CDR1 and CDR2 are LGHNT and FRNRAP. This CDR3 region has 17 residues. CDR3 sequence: CASGLAPRTGNTGELFF. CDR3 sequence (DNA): TGTGCTAGTGGTTTGGCCCCCCGGACAGGGAACACCGGGGAGCTGTTTTTT.

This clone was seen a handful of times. In DNA, the CDR3 is TGTGCCAGCGGGAGTCGACTAGGGGGATTCGAGCAGTACTTC. The encoded protein is CASGSRLGGFEQYF. This chain connects TRBV2 to TRBJ2-7, with D tentatively TRBD1 or TRBD2 (6 bases each). Germline V gene lookup returns CDR1 SNHLY and CDR2 FYNNEI. CDR3 size: 14 residues. The ends were cut back, 8 bases at V and 6 bases at J, with 20 bases in the middle.

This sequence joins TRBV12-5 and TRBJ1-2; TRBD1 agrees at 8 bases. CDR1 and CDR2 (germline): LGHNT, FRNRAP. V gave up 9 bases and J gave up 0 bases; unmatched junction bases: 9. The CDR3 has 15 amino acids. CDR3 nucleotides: TGTGCTAGGAAACTCAGGGGGCGGGCTAACTATGGCTACACCTTC. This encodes CARKLRGRANYGYTF.

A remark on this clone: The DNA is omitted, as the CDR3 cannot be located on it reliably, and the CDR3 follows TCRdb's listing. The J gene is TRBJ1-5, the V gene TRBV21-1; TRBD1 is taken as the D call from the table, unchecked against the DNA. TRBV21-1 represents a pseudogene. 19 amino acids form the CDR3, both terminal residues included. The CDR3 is CASSKVGTGAVLGNQPQHF.

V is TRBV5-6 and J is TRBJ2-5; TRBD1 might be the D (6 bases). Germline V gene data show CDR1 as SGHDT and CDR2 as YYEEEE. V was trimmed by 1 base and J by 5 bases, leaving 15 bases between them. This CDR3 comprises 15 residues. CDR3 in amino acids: CASSLPGVNRETQYF. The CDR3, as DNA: TGTGCCAGCAGCTTGCCAGGGGTGAATCGGGAGACCCAGTACTTC.

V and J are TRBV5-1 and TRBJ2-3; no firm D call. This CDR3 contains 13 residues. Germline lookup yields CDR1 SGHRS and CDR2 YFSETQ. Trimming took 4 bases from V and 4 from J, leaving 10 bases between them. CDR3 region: CASSRLAADTQYF. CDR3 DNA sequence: TGCGCCAGCAGCAGGTTAGCCGCAGATACGCAGTATTTT.

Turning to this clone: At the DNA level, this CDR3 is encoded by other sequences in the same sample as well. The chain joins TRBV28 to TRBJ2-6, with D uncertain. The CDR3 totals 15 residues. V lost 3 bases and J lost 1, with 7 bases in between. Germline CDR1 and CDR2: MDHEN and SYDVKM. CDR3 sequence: CASSFRLSGANVLTF. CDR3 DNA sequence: TGTGCCAGCAGTTTCAGGTTATCTGGGGCCAACGTCCTGACTTTC.

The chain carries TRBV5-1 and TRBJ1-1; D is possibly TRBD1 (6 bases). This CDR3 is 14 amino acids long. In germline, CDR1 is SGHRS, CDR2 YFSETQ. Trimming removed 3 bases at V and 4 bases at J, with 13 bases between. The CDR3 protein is CASSSTGGSTEAFF. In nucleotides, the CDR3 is TGCGCCAGCAGCTCGACAGGCGGGAGCACTGAAGCTTTCTTT.

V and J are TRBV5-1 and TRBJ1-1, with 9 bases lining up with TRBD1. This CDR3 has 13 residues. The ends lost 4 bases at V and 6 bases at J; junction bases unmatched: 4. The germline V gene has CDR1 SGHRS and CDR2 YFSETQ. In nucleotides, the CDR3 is TGCGCCAGCAGCGTGGGACAGGGCGCTGAAGCTTTCTTT. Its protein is CASSVGQGAEAFF.

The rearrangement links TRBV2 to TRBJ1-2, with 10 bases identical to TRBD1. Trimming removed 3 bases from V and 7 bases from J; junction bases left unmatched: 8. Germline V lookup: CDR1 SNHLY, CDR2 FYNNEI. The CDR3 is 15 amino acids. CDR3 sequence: CASSDFVTGGVGYTF. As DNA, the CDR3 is TGTGCCAGCAGTGATTTCGTGACAGGGGGCGTTGGCTACACCTTC. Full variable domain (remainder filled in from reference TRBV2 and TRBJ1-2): EPEVTQTPSHQVTQMGQEVILRCVPISNHLYFYWYRQILGQKVEFLVSFYNNEISEKSEIFDDQFSVERPDGSNFTLKIRSTKLEDSAMYFCASSDFVTGGVGYTFGSGTRLTVV.

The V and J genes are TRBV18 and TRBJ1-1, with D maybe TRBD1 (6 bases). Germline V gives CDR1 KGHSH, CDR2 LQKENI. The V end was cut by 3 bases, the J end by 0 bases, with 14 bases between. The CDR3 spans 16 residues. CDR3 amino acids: CASSPYKGGLNTEAFF. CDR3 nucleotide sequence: TGTGCCAGCTCACCTTATAAGGGGGGATTGAACACTGAAGCTTTCTTT.

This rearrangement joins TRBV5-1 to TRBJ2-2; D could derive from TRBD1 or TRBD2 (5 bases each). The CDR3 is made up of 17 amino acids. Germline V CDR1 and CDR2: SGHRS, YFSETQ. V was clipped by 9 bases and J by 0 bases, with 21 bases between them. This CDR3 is CATSGGRSLANTGELFF. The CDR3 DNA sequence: TGCGCCACCTCTGGGGGTCGATCTCTTGCGAACACCGGGGAGCTGTTTTTT.

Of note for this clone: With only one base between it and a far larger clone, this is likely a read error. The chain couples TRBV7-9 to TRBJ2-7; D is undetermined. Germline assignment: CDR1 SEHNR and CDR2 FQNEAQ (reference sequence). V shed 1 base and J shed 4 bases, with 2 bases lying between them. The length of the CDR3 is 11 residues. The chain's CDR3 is CASSLDYEQYF. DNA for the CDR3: TGTGCCAGCAGCTTAGATTACGAGCAGTACTTC.

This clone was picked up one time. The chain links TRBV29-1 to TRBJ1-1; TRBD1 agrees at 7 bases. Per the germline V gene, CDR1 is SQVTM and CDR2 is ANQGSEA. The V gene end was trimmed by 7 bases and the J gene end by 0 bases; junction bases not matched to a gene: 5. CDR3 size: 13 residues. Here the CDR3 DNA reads TGCAGCGGGGGGACAGCTCTGAACACTGAAGCTTTCTTT. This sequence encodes CSGGTALNTEAFF.

The CDR3 is CSVGRRQANTEAFF. As DNA, the CDR3 is TGCAGCGTAGGCCGTCGACAGGCAAACACTGAAGCTTTCTTT. The chain carries TRBV29-1 and TRBJ1-1; possibly TRBD1 for D (6 bases). This CDR3 has 14 amino acids. With 6 bases removed from V and 2 bases from J, the gap between germline ends came to 16 bases. Germline CDR1 SQVTM, CDR2 ANQGSEA.

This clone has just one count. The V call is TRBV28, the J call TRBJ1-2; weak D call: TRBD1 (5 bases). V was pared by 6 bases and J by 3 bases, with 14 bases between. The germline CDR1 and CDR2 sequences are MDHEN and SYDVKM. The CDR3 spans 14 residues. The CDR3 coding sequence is TGTGCCAGCAGGCGATACGGGACGGACTATGGCTACACCTTC. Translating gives CASRRYGTDYGYTF.

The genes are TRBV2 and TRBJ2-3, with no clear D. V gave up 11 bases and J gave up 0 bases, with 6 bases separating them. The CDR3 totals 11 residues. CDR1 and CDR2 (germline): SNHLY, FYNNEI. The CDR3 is CAGLSTDTQYF. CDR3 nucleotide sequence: TGTGCCGGATTAAGCACAGATACGCAGTATTTT.

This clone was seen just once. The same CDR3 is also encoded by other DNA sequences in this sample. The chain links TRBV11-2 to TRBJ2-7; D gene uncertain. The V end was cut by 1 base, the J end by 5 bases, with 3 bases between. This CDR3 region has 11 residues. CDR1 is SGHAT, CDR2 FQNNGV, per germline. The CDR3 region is CASSLANEQYF. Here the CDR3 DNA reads TGTGCCAGCAGCTTAGCTAACGAGCAGTACTTC.

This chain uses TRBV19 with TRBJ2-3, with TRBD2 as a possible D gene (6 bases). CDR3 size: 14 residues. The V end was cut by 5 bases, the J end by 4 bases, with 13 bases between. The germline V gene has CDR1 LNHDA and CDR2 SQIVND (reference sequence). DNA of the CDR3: TGTGCCAGTAGTCTAGCGTGGTCGGCAGATACGCAGTATTTT. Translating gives CASSLAWSADTQYF.

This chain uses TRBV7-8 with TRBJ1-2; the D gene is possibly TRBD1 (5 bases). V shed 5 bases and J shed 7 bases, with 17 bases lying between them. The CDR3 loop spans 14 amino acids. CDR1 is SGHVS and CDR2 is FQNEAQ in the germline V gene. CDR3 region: CASSIRRDAGGYTF. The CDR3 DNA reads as TGTGCCAGCAGCATAAGAAGGGACGCGGGTGGCTACACCTTC. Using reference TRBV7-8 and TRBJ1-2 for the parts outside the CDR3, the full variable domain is GAGVSQSPRYKVAKRGQDVALRCDPISGHVSLFWYQQALGQGPEFLTYFQNEAQLDKSGLPSDRFFAERPEGSVSTLKIQRTQQEDSAVYLCASSIRRDAGGYTFGSGTRLTVV.

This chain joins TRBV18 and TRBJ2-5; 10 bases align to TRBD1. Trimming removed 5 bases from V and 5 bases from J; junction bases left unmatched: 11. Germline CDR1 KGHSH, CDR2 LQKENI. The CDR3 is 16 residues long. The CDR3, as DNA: TGTGCCAGCTCAAGGACAGGGGGTACTGCCATGGAGACCCAGTACTTC. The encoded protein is CASSRTGGTAMETQYF.